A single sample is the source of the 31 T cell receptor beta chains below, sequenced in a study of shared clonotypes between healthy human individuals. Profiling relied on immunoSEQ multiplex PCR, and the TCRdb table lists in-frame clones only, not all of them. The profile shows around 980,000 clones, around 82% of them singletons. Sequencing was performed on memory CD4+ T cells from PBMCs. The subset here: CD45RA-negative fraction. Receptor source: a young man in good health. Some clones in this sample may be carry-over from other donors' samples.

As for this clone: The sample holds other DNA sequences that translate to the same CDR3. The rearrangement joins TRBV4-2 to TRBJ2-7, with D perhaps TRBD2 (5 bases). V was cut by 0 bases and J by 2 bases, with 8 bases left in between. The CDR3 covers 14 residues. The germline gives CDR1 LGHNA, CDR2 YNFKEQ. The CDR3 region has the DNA TGTGCCAGCAGCCAAGACGAGGGAGCCTACGAGCAGTACTTC. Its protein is CASSQDEGAYEQYF.

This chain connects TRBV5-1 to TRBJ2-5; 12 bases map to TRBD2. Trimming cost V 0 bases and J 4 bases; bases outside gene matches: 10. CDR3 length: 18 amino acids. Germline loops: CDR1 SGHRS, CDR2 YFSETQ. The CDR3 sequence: CASSLVPVASGRGETQYF. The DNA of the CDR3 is TGCGCCAGCAGCTTGGTACCCGTAGCTAGCGGGAGGGGAGAGACCCAGTACTTC.

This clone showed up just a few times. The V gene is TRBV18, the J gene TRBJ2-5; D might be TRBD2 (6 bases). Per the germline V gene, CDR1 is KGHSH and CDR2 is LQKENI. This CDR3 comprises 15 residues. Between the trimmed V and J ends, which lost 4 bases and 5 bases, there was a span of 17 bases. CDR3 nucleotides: TGTGCCAGCTCACAGCAGAGCGGGTTCGGGGAGACCCAGTACTTC. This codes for CASSQQSGFGETQYF.

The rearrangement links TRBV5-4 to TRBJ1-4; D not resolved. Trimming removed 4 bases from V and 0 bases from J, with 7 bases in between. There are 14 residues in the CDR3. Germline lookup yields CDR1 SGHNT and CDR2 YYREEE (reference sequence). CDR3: CASSVAATNEKLFF. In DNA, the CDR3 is TGTGCCAGCAGCGTGGCTGCAACTAATGAAAAACTGTTTTTT.

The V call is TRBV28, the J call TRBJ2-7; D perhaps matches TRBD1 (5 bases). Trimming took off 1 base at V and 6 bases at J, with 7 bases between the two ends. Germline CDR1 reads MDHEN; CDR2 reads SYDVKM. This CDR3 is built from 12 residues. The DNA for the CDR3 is TGTGCCAGCAGTTTATACAGGCGCGAGCAGTACTTC. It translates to CASSLYRREQYF.

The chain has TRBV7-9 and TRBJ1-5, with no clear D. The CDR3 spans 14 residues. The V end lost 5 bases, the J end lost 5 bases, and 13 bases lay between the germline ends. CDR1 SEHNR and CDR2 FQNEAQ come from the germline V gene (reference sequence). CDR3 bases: TGTGCCAGCAGCCCTGGAACGGGCGATCAGCCCCAGCATTTT. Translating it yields CASSPGTGDQPQHF.

The CDR3: CASRPDRLYEQYF. CDR3 nucleotides: TGTGCCAGCAGACCGGACAGGCTCTACGAGCAGTACTTC. This chain uses TRBV2 with TRBJ2-7, with TRBD1 matching over 7 bases. The V gene end was trimmed by 6 bases and the J gene end by 3 bases; junction bases not matched to a gene: 5. CDR3 length equals 13 residues. Germline-derived CDR1 and CDR2 are SNHLY and FYNNEI.

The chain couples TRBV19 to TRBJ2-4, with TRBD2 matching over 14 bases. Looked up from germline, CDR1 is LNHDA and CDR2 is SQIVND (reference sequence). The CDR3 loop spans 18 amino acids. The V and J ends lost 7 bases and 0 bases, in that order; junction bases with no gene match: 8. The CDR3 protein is CASKGTSGSRVAKNIQYF. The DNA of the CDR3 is TGTGCCAGTAAGGGGACTAGCGGGAGTCGGGTAGCCAAAAACATTCAGTACTTC. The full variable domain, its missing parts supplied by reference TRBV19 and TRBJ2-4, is DGGITQSPKYLFRKEGQNVTLSCEQNLNHDAMYWYRQDPGQGLRLIYYSQIVNDFQKGDIAEGYSVSREKKESFPLTVTSAQKNPTAFYLCASKGTSGSRVAKNIQYFGAGTRLSVL.

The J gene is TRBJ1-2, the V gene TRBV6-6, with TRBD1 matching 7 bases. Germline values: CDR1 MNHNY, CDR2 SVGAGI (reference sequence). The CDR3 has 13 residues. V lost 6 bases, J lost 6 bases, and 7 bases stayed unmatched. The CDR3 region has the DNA TGTGCCAGCAGGCACCGGGACAGCGATGGCTACACCTTC. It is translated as CASRHRDSDGYTF.

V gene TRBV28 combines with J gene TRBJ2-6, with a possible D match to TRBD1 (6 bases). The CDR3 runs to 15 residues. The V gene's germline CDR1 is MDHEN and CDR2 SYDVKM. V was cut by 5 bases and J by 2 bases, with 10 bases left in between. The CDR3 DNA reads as TGTGCCAGCAGTACTACAGGGACTGGGGCCAACGTCCTGACTTTC. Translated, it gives CASSTTGTGANVLTF.

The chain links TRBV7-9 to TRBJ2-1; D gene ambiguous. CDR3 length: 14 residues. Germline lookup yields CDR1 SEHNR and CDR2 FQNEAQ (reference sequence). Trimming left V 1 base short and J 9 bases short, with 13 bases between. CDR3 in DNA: TGTGCCAGCAGCTTAGTGGTTAAAGTGGGTGAGCAGTTCTTC. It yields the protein CASSLVVKVGEQFF.

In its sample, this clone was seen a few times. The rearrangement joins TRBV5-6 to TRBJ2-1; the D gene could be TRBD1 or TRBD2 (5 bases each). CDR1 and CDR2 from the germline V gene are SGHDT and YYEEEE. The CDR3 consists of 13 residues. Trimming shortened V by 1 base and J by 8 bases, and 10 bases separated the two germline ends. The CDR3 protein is CASSLSGTDEQFF. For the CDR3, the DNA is TGTGCCAGCAGCTTGTCAGGGACGGATGAGCAGTTCTTC.

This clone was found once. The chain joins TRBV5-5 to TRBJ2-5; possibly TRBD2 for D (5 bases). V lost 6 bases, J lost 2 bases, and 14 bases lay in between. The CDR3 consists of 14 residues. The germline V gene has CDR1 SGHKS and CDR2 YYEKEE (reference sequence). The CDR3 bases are TGTGCCAGCACCGATACGAGGACTCAAGAGACCCAGTACTTC. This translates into CASTDTRTQETQYF.

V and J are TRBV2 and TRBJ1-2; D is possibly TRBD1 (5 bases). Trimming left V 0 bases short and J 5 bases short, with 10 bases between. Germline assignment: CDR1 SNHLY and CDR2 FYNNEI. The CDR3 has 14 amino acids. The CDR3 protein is CASSEAAGGYGYTF. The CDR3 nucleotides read TGTGCCAGCAGTGAAGCTGCCGGGGGGTATGGCTACACCTTC.

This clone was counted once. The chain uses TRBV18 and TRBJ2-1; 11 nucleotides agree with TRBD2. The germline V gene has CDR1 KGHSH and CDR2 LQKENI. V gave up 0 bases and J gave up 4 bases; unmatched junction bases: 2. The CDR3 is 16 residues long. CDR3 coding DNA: TGTGCCAGCTCACCACCGACTAGCGGGGTTTACAATGAGCAGTTCTTC. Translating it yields CASSPPTSGVYNEQFF. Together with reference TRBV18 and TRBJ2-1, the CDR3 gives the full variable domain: NAGVMQNPRHLVRRRGQEARLRCSPMKGHSHVYWYRQLPEEGLKFMVYLQKENIIDESGMPKERFSAEFPKEGPSILRIQQVVRGDSAAYFCASSPPTSGVYNEQFFGPGTRLTVL.

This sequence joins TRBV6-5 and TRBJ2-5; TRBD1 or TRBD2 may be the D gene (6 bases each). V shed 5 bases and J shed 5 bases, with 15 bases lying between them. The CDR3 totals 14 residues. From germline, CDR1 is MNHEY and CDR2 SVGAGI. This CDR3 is CASSRDWGRETQYF. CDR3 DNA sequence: TGTGCCAGCAGTCGGGACTGGGGGCGGGAGACCCAGTACTTC.

Written as DNA, the CDR3 is TGCGCCAGCAGCCAAGCGGGGGGAGTTAACACTGAAGCTTTCTTT. This codes for CASSQAGGVNTEAFF. The chain combines TRBV4-3 with TRBJ1-1; D may be TRBD1 (5 bases). Trimming removed 1 base from V and 2 bases from J, with 11 bases in between. The CDR3 totals 15 residues. Germline V gene data show CDR1 as LGHNA and CDR2 as YSLEER.

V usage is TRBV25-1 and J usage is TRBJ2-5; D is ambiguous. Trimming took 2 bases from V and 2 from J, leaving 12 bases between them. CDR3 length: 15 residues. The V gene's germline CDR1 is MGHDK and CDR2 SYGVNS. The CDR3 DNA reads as TGTGCCAGCAGTGAAGACCGGTGGGCGCAAGAGACCCAGTACTTC. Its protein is CASSEDRWAQETQYF.

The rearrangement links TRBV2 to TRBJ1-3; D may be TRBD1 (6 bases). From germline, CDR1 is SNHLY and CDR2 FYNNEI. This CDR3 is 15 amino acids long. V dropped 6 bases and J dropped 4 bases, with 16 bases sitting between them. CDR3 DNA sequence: TGTGCCAGCAGAGCTAACAGGGTCGGCGGAAACACCATATATTTT. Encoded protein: CASRANRVGGNTIYF.

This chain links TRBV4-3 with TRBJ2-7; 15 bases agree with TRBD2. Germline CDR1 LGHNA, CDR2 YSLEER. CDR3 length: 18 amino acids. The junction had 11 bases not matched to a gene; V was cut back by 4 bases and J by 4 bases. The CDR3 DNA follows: TGCGCCAGCAGCCGAGGGACGGGGACTAGCGGGAGGACTTACGAGCAGTACTTC. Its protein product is CASSRGTGTSGRTYEQYF.

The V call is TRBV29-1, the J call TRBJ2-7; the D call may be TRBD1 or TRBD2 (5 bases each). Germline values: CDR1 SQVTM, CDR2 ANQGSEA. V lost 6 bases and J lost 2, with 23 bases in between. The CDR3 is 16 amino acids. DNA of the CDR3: TGCAGCGTAGGCGGGCGCGGTTCGGGACCCACCTACGAGCAGTACTTC. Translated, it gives CSVGGRGSGPTYEQYF.

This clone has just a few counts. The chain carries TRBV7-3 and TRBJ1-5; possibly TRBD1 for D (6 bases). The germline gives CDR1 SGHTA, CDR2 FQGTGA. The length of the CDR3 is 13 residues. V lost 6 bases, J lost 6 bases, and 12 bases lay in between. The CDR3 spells CASSTGRGQPQHF. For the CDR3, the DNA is TGTGCCAGCAGTACAGGGAGGGGTCAGCCCCAGCATTTT.

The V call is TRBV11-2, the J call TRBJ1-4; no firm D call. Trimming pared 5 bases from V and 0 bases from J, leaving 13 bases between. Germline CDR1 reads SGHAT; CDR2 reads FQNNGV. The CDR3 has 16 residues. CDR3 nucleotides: TGTGCCAGCAGCCAGATAGGGCGTGCAACTAATGAAAAACTGTTTTTT. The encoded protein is CASSQIGRATNEKLFF.

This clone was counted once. The DNA of the CDR3 is TGCGCCAGCAGTGAGTCGGACCCAAGGAATCAGCCCCAGCATTTT. Translation gives CASSESDPRNQPQHF. This chain joins TRBV10-2 and TRBJ1-5; D not certain. The CDR3 runs to 15 residues. Trimming shortened V by 0 bases and J by 4 bases, and 10 bases separated the two germline ends. Germline assignment: CDR1 WSHSY and CDR2 SAAADI.

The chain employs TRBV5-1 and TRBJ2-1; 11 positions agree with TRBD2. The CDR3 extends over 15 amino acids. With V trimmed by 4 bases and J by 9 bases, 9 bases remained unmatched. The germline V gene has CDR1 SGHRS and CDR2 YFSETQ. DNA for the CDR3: TGCGCCAGCAGCGAGTTGACTAGCGGGAATGGTGAGCAGTTCTTC. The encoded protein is CASSELTSGNGEQFF.

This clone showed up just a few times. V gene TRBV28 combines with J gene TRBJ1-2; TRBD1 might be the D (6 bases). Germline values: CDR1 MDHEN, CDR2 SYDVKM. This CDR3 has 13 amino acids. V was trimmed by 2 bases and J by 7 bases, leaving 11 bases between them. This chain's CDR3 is CASSLGTLVGYTF. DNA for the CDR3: TGTGCCAGCAGTTTAGGGACACTGGTTGGCTACACCTTC.

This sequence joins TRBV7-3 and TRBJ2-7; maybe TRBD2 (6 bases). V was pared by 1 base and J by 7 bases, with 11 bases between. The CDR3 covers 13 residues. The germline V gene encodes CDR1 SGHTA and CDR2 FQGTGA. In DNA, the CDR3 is TGTGCCAGCAGCTTAAGAGAGGAGGGGGAGCAGTACTTC. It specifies CASSLREEGEQYF.

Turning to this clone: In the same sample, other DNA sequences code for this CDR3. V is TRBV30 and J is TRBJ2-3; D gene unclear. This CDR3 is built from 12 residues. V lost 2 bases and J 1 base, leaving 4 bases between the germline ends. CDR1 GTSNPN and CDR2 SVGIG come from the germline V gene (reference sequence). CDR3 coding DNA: TGTGCCTGGAGTCCGGGCACAGATACGCAGTATTTT. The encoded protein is CAWSPGTDTQYF.

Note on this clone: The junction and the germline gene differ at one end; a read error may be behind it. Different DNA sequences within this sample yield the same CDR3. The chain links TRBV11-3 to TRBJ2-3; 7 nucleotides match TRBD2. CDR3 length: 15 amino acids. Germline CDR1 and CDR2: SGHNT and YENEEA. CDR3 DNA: TGTGCTAGCAGCTCCTCCACTAGCGCCACAGATACGCAGTATTTT. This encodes CASSSSTSATDTQYF.

The CDR3 coding sequence is TGTGCCAGCAGCTTACGGTGGACTAGCGGGAGGCATGGAGATACGCAGTATTTT. Protein sequence: CASSLRWTSGRHGDTQYF. The chain has TRBV7-3 and TRBJ2-3, with 14 bases matching TRBD2. V shed 2 bases, J shed 5 bases, and the junction held 9 bases outside the gene matches. Germline values: CDR1 SGHTA, CDR2 FQGTGA. This CDR3 has 18 amino acids.

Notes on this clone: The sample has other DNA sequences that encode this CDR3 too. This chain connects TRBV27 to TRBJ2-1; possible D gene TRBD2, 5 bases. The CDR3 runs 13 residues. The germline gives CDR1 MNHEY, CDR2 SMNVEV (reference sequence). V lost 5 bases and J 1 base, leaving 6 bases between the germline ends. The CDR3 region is CASSRGSYNEQFF. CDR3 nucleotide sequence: TGTGCCAGCAGTCGGGGATCCTACAATGAGCAGTTCTTC.